This T cell receptor beta chain was recovered during a study of T cells expressing NK-cell markers. About the research overall: CD3+CD56+NKG2C+, CD3+CD56+NKG2C- and CD3+CD56-NKG2C+ T cells, once sorted, supplied the TCR beta repertoires. Seven sequenced donors out of eight were HCMV-seropositive, one seronegative.

Notes on this clonotype: Antigen: not known.

Findings of the study overall: The leading position in the CD3+CD56-NKG2C+ fraction of a few donors also went to these clonotypes.

TCR beta cDNA was generated via 5'RACE template switching incorporating UMIs. TCRdb re-called the 5' RACE reads; every CDR3 protein appears as one record, without DNA. The sample data list around 280,000 distinct CDR3 sequences. The CDR3 spans 13 residues. CDR1 and CDR2 from the germline V gene are DFQATT and SNEGSKA (reference sequence). V usage is TRBV20-1 and J usage is TRBJ2-1; TCRdb's assignment of TRBD1 cannot be checked, as there is no DNA. Sequenced: blood T cells: a sorted CD56 or NKG2C T cell subset, CD4+ or CD8+ T cells, or bulk PBMC T cells (not recorded which). The sequence was collected from a man between 18 and 29 years old in good health. The CDR3 loop is CSASTLPGVVQFF.